The 22 T cell receptor beta chains in this list originate from one sample, sequenced in a study of blood T cells in healthy people across ages. It was with a sample-barcoded 5' primer and a J-beta primer mix that a second PCR of roughly 7 to 12 cycles was run. TCRdb processed the 5' RACE reads anew with MiXCR; each CDR3 protein has one entry. The data show roughly 2 million distinct CDR3 sequences, roughly 52% seen once. Material for sequencing was blood. The receptors were gathered from a woman between 35 and 50 years old in good health.

The rearrangement uses TRBV3-1 and TRBJ1-2; tentatively, D is TRBD1 (6 bases). V was pared by 7 bases and J by 4 bases, with 13 bases between. Germline-derived CDR1 and CDR2 are LGHDT and YNNKEL (reference sequence). The length of the CDR3 is 13 residues. The CDR3 DNA reads as TGTGCCAGCATGGCAGGGGATACCTATGGCTACACCTTC. It translates to CASMAGDTYGYTF.

This chain uses TRBV4-1 with TRBJ1-5; 8 bases agree with TRBD1. The germline CDR1 and CDR2 sequences are MGHRA and YSYEKL. The CDR3 runs 15 residues. V lost 2 bases to trimming and J lost 4 bases; unmatched junction nucleotides: 4. CDR3 region: CASSQMWTGNQPQHF. CDR3 DNA: TGCGCCAGCAGCCAAATGTGGACAGGGAATCAGCCCCAGCATTTT.

The gene calls are TRBV5-1 and TRBJ2-3, with 8 bases identical to TRBD2. In germline, CDR1 is SGHRS, CDR2 YFSETQ. This CDR3 is 16 amino acids long. Trimming cost V 0 bases and J 5 bases; bases outside gene matches: 8. The CDR3 DNA is TGCGCCAGCAGCTTGGCCCAGCGGGAGTCTGGAGATACGCAGTATTTT. This encodes CASSLAQRESGDTQYF.

The gene calls are TRBV29-1 and TRBJ2-7; TRBD2 is a possible D gene (5 bases). The CDR3 runs to 12 residues. Germline-derived CDR1 and CDR2 are SQVTM and ANQGSEA. The V end lost 1 base, the J end lost 1 base, and 5 bases lay between the germline ends. CDR3 region: CSVEGESYEQYF. Here the CDR3 DNA reads TGCAGCGTTGAAGGGGAGTCCTACGAGCAGTACTTC.

Points on this clonotype: Germline and junction disagree at one end, which may indicate a read error. The J gene is TRBJ2-3, the V gene TRBV7-2; maybe TRBD2 (6 bases). Germline V gene lookup returns CDR1 SGHTA and CDR2 FQGNSA. The CDR3 sequence is 16 residues long. The CDR3 sequence: CASSLDGGTSTDTQYF. CDR3 DNA sequence: TGTGCCAGCAGCTTAGATGGCGGTACTAGCACAGATACACAGTATTTT.

The V and J genes are TRBV12-3 or TRBV12-4 and TRBJ2-5; a possible D gene is TRBD1 (6 bases). Trimming took off 7 bases at V and 5 bases at J, with 14 bases between the two ends. The CDR3 consists of 13 residues. In DNA form, the CDR3 reads TGTGCCAGCAAACCAACAGGGTGGGAGACCCAGTACTTC. It yields the protein CASKPTGWETQYF.

The V gene is TRBV29-1, the J gene TRBJ1-2; TRBD1 is a possible D gene (6 bases). V dropped 5 bases and J dropped 7 bases, with 11 bases sitting between them. The germline gives CDR1 SQVTM, CDR2 ANQGSEA. The CDR3 covers 11 residues. The CDR3 loop reads CSVYREPGYTF. In nucleotides, the CDR3 is TGCAGCGTTTACAGGGAGCCTGGCTACACCTTC.

The rearrangement joins TRBV4-3 to TRBJ2-6; TRBD2 is a possible D gene (7 bases). Germline CDR1 LGHNA, CDR2 YSLEER. V gave up 3 bases and J gave up 1 base, with 22 bases separating them. This CDR3 comprises 20 residues. The CDR3, as DNA: TGCGCCAGCAGCCATGCCCCCGGTGGAGGGGGGGCTTCTGGGGCCAACGTCCTGACTTTC. Translation gives CASSHAPGGGGASGANVLTF.

This clonotype was seen only a few times. J is TRBJ1-2 and V is TRBV25-1; 10 bases match TRBD1. Germline V CDR1 and CDR2: MGHDK, SYGVNS. J was trimmed by 4 bases and V by 5 bases; bases with no gene match: 10. The CDR3 has 16 amino acids. DNA of the CDR3: TGTGCCAGCAGTTCACACGACAGGGGGCCTCTCTATGGCTACACCTTC. It encodes CASSSHDRGPLYGYTF.

This clonotype came up many times. The chain uses TRBV27 and TRBJ1-2; possible D gene TRBD1, 6 bases. CDR1 MNHEY and CDR2 SMNVEV come from the germline V gene (reference sequence). V was shortened by 5 bases and J by 2 bases, with 12 bases between the two germline ends. This CDR3 region has 14 residues. The CDR3 DNA follows: TGTGCCAGCAGTCCCACACAGGGAAACTATGGCTACACCTTC. This translates into CASSPTQGNYGYTF.

The CDR3 DNA reads TGTGCCATCAGTACCGGGACAGGCGGGTTTGGCTACACCTTC. This translates into CAISTGTGGFGYTF. The chain recombines TRBV10-3 with TRBJ1-2, with 8 nucleotides matching TRBD1. J gave up 7 bases and V 5 bases, and 9 bases lay outside the gene matches. CDR3 length: 14 amino acids. Per germline, CDR1 ENHRY and CDR2 SYGVKD.

The genes are TRBV6-6 and TRBJ1-5, with D perhaps TRBD1 (6 bases). Looked up from germline, CDR1 is MNHNY and CDR2 is SVGAGI (reference sequence). The V and J ends lost 4 bases and 2 bases respectively, with 15 bases between them. The CDR3 is 16 amino acids. CDR3 in amino acids: CASSSRGRQGNQPQHF. CDR3 nucleotides: TGTGCCAGCAGTTCAAGAGGAAGACAGGGCAATCAGCCCCAGCATTTT.

The V call is TRBV2, the J call TRBJ1-5, with 11 positions matching TRBD1. With V trimmed by 5 bases and J by 2 bases, 2 bases remained unmatched. Germline assignment: CDR1 SNHLY and CDR2 FYNNEI. This CDR3 contains 15 residues. The CDR3 DNA sequence: TGTGCCAGCAGTTGGACAGGGGGCGGCAATCAGCCCCAGCATTTT. It is translated as CASSWTGGGNQPQHF.

This clonotype has just one count. This chain links TRBV20-1 with TRBJ1-5; 9 positions match TRBD1. Per the germline V gene, CDR1 is DFQATT and CDR2 is SNEGSKA (reference sequence). With V trimmed by 3 bases and J by 3 bases, 6 bases remained unmatched. There are 15 residues in the CDR3. The CDR3 protein is CSASPGTGLNQPQHF. CDR3 DNA sequence: TGCAGTGCTAGCCCCGGGACAGGGCTCAATCAGCCCCAGCATTTT.

This clonotype has a handful of counts. This chain uses TRBV12-3 or TRBV12-4 with TRBJ2-3; perhaps TRBD2 as D (5 bases). CDR3 length equals 15 residues. The ends were cut back, 8 bases at V and 2 bases at J, with 17 bases in the middle. The CDR3 is CASGQARGPTDTQYF. The CDR3 DNA is TGTGCCAGCGGCCAGGCTAGAGGGCCCACAGATACGCAGTATTTT.

This chain connects TRBV6-5 to TRBJ2-3; 9 positions match TRBD1. With 2 bases clipped from V and 2 bases from J, the junction kept 8 bases outside the gene matches. In germline, CDR1 is MNHEY, CDR2 SVGAGI. This CDR3 has 17 residues. The CDR3 sequence: CASSYPGTGTITDTQYF. In DNA form, the CDR3 reads TGTGCCAGCAGTTACCCAGGGACAGGGACCATCACAGATACGCAGTATTTT.

The chain combines TRBV20-1 with TRBJ2-3, with D maybe TRBD1 (6 bases). CDR1 and CDR2 (germline): DFQATT, SNEGSKA (reference sequence). V was pared by 1 base and J by 4 bases, with 6 bases between. The CDR3 extends over 12 amino acids. CDR3 protein: CSARGQADTQYF. The CDR3 region has the DNA TGCAGTGCTAGAGGACAGGCAGATACGCAGTATTTT.

The rearrangement links TRBV24-1 to TRBJ2-1; 8 positions agree with TRBD1. Trimming removed 4 bases from V and 5 bases from J; junction bases left unmatched: 6. CDR3 length: 15 residues. Germline CDR1 KGHDR, CDR2 SFDVKD. The CDR3 protein is CATSETGARNNEQFF. CDR3 nucleotides: TGTGCCACCAGTGAGACAGGGGCCAGAAACAATGAGCAGTTCTTC.

The chain recombines TRBV7-2 with TRBJ1-2, with D possibly matching TRBD1 (5 bases). The CDR3 length is 16 residues. The germline V gene has CDR1 SGHTA and CDR2 FQGNSA. V shed 8 bases and J shed 5 bases, with 24 bases lying between them. The DNA of the CDR3 is TGTGCCAGCGGCCTCGACGGGGGGTGGGTAGGGTATGGCTACACCTTC. Residues: CASGLDGGWVGYGYTF.

J is TRBJ2-7 and V is TRBV7-2; TRBD2 matches 9 bases. After removal of 8 bases from V and 8 bases from J, the junction contained 16 bases not matched to a gene. CDR1 is SGHTA and CDR2 is FQGNSA in the germline V gene. CDR3 length equals 15 residues. This CDR3 is CASSIGGGAYGQQYF. The CDR3 coding sequence is TGTGCCAGCTCCATTGGCGGGGGGGCCTACGGACAGCAGTACTTC.

The chain employs TRBV7-2 and TRBJ2-1; TRBD1 matches 11 bases. Germline CDR1 reads SGHTA; CDR2 reads FQGNSA. V was pared by 3 bases and J by 9 bases, with 4 bases of the junction left unmatched. The CDR3 is made up of 14 amino acids. This CDR3 is CASSFGQGAGEQFF. Here the CDR3 DNA reads TGTGCCAGCAGCTTCGGACAGGGGGCGGGTGAGCAGTTCTTC.

This rearrangement joins TRBV11-3 to TRBJ2-3; D ambiguous. CDR1 is SGHNT, CDR2 YENEEA, per germline. V lost 1 base to trimming and J lost 4 bases, with 12 bases between them. The CDR3 is made up of 15 amino acids. The CDR3 DNA sequence: TGTGCCAGCAGCTTAGTCCCTTCCGCGGCAGATACGCAGTATTTT. Its protein is CASSLVPSAADTQYF.